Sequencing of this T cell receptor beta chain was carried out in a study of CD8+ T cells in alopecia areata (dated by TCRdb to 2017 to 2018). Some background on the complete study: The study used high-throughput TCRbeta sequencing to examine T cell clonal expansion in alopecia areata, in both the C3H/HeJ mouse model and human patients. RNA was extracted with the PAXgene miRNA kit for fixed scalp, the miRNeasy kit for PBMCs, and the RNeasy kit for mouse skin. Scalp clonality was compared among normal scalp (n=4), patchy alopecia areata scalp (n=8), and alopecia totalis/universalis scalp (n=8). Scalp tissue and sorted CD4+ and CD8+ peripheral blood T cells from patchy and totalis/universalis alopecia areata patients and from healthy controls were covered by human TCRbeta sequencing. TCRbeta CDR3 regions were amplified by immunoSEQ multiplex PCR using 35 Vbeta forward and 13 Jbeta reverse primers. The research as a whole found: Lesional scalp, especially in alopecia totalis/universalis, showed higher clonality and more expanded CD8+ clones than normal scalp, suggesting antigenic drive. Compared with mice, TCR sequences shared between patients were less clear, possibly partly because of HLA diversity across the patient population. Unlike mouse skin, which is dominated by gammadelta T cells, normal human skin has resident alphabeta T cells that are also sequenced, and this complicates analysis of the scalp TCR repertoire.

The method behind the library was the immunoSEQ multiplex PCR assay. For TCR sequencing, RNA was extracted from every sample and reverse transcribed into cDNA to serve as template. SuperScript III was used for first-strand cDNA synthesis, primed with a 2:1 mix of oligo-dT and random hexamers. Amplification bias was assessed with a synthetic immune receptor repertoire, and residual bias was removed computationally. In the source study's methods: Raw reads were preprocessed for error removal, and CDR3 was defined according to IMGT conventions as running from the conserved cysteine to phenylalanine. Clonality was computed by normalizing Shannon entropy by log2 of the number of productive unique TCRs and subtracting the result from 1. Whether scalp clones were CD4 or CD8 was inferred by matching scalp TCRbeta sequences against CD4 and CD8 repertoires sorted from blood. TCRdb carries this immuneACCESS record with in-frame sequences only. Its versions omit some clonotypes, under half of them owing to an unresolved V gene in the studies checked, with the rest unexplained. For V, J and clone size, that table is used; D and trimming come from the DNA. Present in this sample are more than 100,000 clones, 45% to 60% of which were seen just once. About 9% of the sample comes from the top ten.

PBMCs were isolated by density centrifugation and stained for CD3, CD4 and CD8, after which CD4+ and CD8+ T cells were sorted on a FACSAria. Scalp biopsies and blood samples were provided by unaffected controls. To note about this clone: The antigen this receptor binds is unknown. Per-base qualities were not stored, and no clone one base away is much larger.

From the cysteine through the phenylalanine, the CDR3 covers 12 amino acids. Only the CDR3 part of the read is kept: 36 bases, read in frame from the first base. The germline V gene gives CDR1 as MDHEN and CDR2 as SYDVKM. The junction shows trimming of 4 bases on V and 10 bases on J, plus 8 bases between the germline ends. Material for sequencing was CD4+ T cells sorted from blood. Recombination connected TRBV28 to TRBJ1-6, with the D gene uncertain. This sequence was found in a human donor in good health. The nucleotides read TGTGCCAGCAGTTGGGTAGGATCACCCCTCCACTTT. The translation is CASSWVGSPLHF. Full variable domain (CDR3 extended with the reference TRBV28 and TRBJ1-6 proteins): DVKVTQSSRYLVKRTGEKVFLECVQDMDHENMFWYRQDPGLGLRLIYFSYDVKMKEKGDIPEGYSVSREKKERFSLILESASTNQTSMYLCASSWVGSPLHFGNGTRLTVT.